This T cell receptor (beta chain) was identified during a study of graft-versus-host responses after intestinal transplantation. Whole-study context: All of the recipients had induction that used anti-thymocyte globulin, then tacrolimus and steroids for roughly three years. Study-wide points: There were GvH clones found in recipient marrow, and some of them appeared first in ileum or blood. Allograft clonal ratios (graft-versus-host to host-versus-graft) were high in patients who had graft-donor T cell macrochimerism. Early post-transplant HvG declines tracked with peak circulating GvH clone levels.

This clone has only one observation. Antigen specificity is unknown. Data came from immunoSEQ multiplex PCR; TCRdb stores just in-frame clones and leaves some out. The sample has approximately 120,000 clones; over 85% are singletons. Germline lookup yields CDR1 KGHSY and CDR2 FQNENV. V gave up 4 bases and J gave up 8 bases; unmatched junction bases: 9. The CDR3 sequence is 14 residues long. The TCR comes from a human donor who received an intestinal transplant. Sample: unstimulated CD4+ T cells sorted from spleen or lymph node cells, taken before intestinal transplant. J is TRBJ1-1 and V is TRBV16; 8 nucleotides line up with TRBD1. For the CDR3, the DNA is TGTGCCAGCAGCCCGAAAACTAGGACAGGGGAAGCTTTCTTT. Translation: CASSPKTRTGEAFF.